This T cell receptor beta chain was sequenced during a study of siplizumab effects on memory and regulatory T cells. Whole-study findings and limits: There was no confirmation of the suppressive function of proliferating Tregs from siplizumab cultures. Most alloreactive clones went unmapped to unstimulated subsets; only a minor fraction mapped. Unstimulated naive T cells seemed to show more diversity than memory cells did, and they also seemed to be among the major contributors to the alloresponse.

The protocol was immunoSEQ multiplex PCR, while the TCRdb copy is restricted to in-frame clones and leaves out a portion. Seen here are nearly 85,000 clones, around 90% observed once, and the top ten hold roughly 1.4%. Germline loops: CDR1 MNHEY, CDR2 SVGAGI. This CDR3 is built from 13 residues. The V gene lost 7 bases and the J gene lost 7 bases, with 16 bases spanning the gap. As for this clone: Its matching antigen is unknown.

This rearrangement joins TRBV6-5 to TRBJ1-1; D is perhaps TRBD1 (5 bases). The origin of this receptor is a human donor in good health. The sample comprised Tregs sorted from blood. This CDR3 reads CASISPGGHEAFF. CDR3 nucleotide sequence: TGTGCCAGCATTTCCCCTGGAGGACATGAAGCTTTCTTT.